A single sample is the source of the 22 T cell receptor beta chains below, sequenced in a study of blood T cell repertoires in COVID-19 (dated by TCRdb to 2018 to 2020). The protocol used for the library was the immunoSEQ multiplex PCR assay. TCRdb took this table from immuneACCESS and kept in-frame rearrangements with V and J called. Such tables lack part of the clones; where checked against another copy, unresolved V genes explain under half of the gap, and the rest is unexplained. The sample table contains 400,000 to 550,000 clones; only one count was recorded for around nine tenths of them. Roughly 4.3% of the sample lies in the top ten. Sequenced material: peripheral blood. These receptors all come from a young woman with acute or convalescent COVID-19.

CDR3 sequence: CASSLPQALNQPQHF. In DNA, the CDR3 is TGTGCCAGCAGCCTGCCACAGGCGCTCAATCAGCCCCAGCATTTT. The rearrangement uses TRBV28 and TRBJ1-5; D is perhaps TRBD1 (5 bases). V dropped 6 bases and J dropped 3 bases, with 15 bases sitting between them. The germline V gene encodes CDR1 MDHEN and CDR2 SYDVKM. The CDR3 is made up of 15 amino acids.

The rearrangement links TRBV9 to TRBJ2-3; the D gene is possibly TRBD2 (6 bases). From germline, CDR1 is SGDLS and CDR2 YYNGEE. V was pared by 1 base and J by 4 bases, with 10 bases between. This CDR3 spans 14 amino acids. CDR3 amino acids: CASSVRTNSDTQYF. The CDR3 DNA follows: TGTGCCAGCAGCGTAAGGACTAACTCAGATACGCAGTATTTT.

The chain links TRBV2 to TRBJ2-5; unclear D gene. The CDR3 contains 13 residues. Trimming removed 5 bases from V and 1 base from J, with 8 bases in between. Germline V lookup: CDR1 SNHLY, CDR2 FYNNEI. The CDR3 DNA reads TGTGCCAGCAGTAACTACCTCCAAGAGACCCAGTACTTC. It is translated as CASSNYLQETQYF.

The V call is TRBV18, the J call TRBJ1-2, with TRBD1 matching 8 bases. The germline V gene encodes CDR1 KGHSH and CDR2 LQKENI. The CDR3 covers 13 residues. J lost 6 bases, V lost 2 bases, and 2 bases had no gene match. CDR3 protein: CASSPVTGDGYTF. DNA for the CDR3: TGTGCCAGCTCACCAGTGACAGGGGATGGCTACACCTTC.

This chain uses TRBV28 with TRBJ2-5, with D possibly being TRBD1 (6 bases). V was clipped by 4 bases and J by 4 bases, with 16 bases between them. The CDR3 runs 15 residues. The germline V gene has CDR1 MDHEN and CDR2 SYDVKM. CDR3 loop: CASSSPGHLLETQYF. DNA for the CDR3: TGTGCCAGCAGTTCCCCGGGACACCTCTTAGAGACCCAGTACTTC.

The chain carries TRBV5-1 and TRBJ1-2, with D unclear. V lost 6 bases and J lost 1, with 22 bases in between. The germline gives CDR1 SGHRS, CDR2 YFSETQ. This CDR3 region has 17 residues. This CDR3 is CASTTTGSSALNYGYTF. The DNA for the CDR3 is TGCGCCAGCACCACTACGGGGTCCAGCGCCCTTAACTATGGCTACACCTTC.

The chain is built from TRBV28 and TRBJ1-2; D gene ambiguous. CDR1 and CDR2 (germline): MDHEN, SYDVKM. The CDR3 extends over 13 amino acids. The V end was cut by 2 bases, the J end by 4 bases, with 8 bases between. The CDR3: CASSLDEFYGYTF. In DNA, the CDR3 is TGTGCCAGCAGTTTAGATGAGTTCTATGGCTACACCTTC.

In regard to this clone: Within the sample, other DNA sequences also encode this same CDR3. In DNA form, the CDR3 reads TGCAGCGTGAGGACAGGGGATGGCTACACCTTC. Protein sequence: CSVRTGDGYTF. The chain joins TRBV29-1 to TRBJ1-2, with 9 bases that match TRBD1. Germline V lookup: CDR1 SQVTM, CDR2 ANQGSEA. This CDR3 spans 11 amino acids. After removal of 6 bases from V and 6 bases from J, the junction contained 2 bases not matched to a gene.

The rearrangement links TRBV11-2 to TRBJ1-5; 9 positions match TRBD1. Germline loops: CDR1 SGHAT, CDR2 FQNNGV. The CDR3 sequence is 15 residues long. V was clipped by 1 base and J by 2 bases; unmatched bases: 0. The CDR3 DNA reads TGTGCCAGCAGCTTAGGGACAGGGGGCAATCAGCCCCAGCATTTT. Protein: CASSLGTGGNQPQHF.

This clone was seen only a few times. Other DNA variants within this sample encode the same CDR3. The CDR3 DNA follows: TGTGCCAGCAGTTTAGCGGGGGTCTCCTACAATGAGCAGTTCTTC. The encoded protein is CASSLAGVSYNEQFF. The chain uses TRBV6-2 or TRBV6-3 and TRBJ2-1; 9 positions match TRBD2. This CDR3 comprises 15 residues. The V segment lost 4 bases and the J segment 0 bases; nucleotides outside the gene matches: 1. Germline CDR1 and CDR2: MNHEY and SVGEGT.

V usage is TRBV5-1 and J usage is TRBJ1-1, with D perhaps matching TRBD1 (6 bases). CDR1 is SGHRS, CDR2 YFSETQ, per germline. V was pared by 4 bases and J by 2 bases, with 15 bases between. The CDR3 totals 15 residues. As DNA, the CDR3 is TGCGCCAGCAGCACAGGACAGAATGGCAACACTGAAGCTTTCTTT. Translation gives CASSTGQNGNTEAFF. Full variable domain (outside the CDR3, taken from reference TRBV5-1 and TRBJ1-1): KAGVTQTPRYLIKTRGQQVTLSCSPISGHRSVSWYQQTPGQGLQFLFEYFSETQRNKGNFPGRFSGRQFSNSRSEMNVSTLELGDSALYLCASSTGQNGNTEAFFGQGTRLTVV.

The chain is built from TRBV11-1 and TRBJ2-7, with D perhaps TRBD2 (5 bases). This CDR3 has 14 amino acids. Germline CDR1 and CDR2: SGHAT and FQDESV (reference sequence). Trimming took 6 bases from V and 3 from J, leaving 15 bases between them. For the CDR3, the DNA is TGTGCCAGCAGTATCCGGGGTCGACTCTACGAGCAGTACTTC. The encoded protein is CASSIRGRLYEQYF.

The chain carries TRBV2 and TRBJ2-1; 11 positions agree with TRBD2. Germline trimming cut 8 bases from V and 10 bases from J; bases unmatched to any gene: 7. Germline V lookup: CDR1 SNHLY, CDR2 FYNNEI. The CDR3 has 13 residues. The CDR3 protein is CASGSGGAQEQFF. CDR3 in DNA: TGTGCCAGCGGTAGCGGGGGGGCCCAAGAGCAGTTCTTC. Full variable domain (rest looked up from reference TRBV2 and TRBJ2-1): EPEVTQTPSHQVTQMGQEVILRCVPISNHLYFYWYRQILGQKVEFLVSFYNNEISEKSEIFDDQFSVERPDGSNFTLKIRSTKLEDSAMYFCASGSGGAQEQFFGPGTRLTVL.

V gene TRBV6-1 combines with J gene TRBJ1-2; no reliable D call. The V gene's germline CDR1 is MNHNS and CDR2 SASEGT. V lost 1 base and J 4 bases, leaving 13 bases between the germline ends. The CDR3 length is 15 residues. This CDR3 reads CASSEGRVRIYGYTF. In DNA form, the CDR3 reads TGTGCCAGCAGTGAAGGGAGGGTACGGATCTATGGCTACACCTTC.

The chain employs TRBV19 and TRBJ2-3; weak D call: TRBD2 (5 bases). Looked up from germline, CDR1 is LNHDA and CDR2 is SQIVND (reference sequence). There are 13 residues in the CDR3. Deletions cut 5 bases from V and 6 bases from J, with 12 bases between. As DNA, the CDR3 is TGTGCCAGTAGTCCGACTACATACGATACGCAGTATTTT. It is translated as CASSPTTYDTQYF.

The CDR3 DNA sequence: TGTGCCAGCAGCTTAGCGGCTGGGAGCTCCTACAATGAGCAGTTCTTC. This sequence encodes CASSLAAGSSYNEQFF. V gene TRBV11-3 combines with J gene TRBJ2-1, with D perhaps matching TRBD2 (5 bases). V lost 1 base and J lost 0, with 10 bases in between. The CDR3 covers 16 residues. Germline V gene sequence: CDR1 SGHNT, CDR2 YENEEA.

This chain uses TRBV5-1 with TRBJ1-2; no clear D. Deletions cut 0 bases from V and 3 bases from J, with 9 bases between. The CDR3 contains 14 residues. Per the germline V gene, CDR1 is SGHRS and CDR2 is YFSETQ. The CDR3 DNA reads TGCGCCAGCAGCTTGGAGGCGGTAGACTATGGCTACACCTTC. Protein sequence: CASSLEAVDYGYTF.

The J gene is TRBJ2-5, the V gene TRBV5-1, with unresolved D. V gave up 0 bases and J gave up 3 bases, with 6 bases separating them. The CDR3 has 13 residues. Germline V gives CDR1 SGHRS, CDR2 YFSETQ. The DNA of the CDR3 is TGCGCCAGCAGCTTGGTAGTCGAAGAGACCCAGTACTTC. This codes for CASSLVVEETQYF.

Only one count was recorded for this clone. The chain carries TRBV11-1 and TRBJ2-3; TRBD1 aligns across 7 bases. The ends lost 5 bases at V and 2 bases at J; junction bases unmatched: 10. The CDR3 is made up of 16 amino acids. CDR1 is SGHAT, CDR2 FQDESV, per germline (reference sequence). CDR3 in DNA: TGTGCCAGCAGCAAAATGGACAGGCATGACACAGATACGCAGTATTTT. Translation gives CASSKMDRHDTDTQYF. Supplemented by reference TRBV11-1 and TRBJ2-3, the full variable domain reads EAEVAQSPRYKITEKSQAVAFWCDPISGHATLYWYRQILGQGPELLVQFQDESVVDDSQLPKDRFSAERLKGVDSTLKIQPAELGDSAMYLCASSKMDRHDTDTQYFGPGTRLTVL.

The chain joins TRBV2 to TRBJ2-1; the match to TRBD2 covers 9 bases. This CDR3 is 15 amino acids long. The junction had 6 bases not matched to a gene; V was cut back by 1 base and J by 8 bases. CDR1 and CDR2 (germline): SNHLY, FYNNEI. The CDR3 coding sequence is TGTGCCAGCAGTGAAGGGCTAGCGGGGAGCCATGAGCAGTTCTTC. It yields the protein CASSEGLAGSHEQFF.

The CDR3 DNA sequence: TGTGCCAGTAGTATAGTCAGAGGTGAAAAACTGTTTTTT. Translation gives CASSIVRGEKLFF. This chain links TRBV19 with TRBJ1-4; D not resolved. The CDR3 covers 13 residues. The ends were cut back, 1 base at V and 7 bases at J, with 7 bases in the middle. The germline CDR1 and CDR2 sequences are LNHDA and SQIVND (reference sequence).

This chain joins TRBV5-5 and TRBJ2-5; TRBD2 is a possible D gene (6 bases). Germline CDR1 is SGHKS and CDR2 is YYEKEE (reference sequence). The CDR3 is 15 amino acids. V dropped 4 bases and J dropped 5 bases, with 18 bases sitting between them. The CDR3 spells CASSPTGEERETQYF. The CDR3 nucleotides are TGTGCCAGCAGCCCCACCGGGGAGGAGAGGGAGACCCAGTACTTC.